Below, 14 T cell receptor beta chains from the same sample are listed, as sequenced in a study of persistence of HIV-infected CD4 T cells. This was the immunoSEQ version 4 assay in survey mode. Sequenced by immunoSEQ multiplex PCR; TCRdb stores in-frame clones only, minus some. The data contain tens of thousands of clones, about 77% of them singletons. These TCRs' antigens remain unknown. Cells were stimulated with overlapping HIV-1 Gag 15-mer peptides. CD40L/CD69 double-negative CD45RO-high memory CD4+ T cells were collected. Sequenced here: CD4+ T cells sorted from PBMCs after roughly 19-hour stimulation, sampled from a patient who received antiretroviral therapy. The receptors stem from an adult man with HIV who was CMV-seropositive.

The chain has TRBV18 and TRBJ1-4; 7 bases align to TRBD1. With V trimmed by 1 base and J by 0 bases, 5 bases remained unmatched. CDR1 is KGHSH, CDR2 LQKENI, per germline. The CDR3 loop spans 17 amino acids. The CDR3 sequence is CASSPLGDRATNEKLFF. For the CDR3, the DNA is TGTGCCAGCTCACCACTAGGAGACAGGGCAACTAATGAAAAACTGTTTTTT.

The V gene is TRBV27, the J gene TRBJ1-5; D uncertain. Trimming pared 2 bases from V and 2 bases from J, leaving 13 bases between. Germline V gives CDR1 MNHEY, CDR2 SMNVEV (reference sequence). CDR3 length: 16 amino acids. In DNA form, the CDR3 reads TGTGCCAGCAGTTTACGGGGTGGGTTCGGCAATCAGCCCCAGCATTTT. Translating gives CASSLRGGFGNQPQHF.

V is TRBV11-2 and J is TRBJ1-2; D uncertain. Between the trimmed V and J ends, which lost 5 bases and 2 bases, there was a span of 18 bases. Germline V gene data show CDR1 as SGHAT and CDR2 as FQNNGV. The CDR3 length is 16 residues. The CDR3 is CASSPREGSVNYGYTF. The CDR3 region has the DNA TGTGCCAGCAGCCCTCGGGAAGGGTCTGTCAACTATGGCTACACCTTC. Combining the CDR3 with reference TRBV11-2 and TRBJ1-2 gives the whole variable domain EAGVAQSPRYKIIEKRQSVAFWCNPISGHATLYWYQQILGQGPKLLIQFQNNGVVDDSQLPKDRFSAERLKGVDSTLKIQPAKLEDSAVYLCASSPREGSVNYGYTFGSGTRLTVV.

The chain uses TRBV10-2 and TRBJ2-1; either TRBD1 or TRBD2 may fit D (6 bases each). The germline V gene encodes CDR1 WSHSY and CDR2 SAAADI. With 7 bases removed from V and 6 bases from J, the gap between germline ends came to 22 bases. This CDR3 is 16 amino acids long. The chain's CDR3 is CASKTAKGGYGNEQFF. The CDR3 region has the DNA TGCGCCAGCAAGACAGCGAAGGGGGGCTATGGCAATGAGCAGTTCTTC.

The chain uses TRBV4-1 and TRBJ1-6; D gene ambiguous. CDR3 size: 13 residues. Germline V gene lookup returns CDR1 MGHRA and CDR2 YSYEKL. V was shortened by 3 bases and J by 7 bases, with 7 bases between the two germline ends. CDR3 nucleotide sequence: TGCGCCAGCAGCCAGGGATGGAATTCACCCCTCCACTTT. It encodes CASSQGWNSPLHF.

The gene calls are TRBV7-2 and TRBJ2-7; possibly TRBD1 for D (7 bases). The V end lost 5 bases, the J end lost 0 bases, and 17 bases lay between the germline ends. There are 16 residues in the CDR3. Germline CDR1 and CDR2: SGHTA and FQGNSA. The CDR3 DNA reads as TGTGCCAGCAGCCTTAGGGGCGGGACAGCCTCCTACGAGCAGTACTTC. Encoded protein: CASSLRGGTASYEQYF. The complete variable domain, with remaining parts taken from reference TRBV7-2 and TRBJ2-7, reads GAGVSQSPSNKVTEKGKDVELRCDPISGHTALYWYRQSLGQGLEFLIYFQGNSAPDKSGLPSDRFSAERTGGSVSTLTIQRTQQEDSAVYLCASSLRGGTASYEQYFGPGTRLTVT.

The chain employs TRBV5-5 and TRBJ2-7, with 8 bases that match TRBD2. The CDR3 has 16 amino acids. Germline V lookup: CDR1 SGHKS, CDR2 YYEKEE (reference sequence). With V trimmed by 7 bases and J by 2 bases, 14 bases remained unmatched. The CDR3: CASLPAGGLWPYEQYF. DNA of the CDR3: TGTGCCAGCCTCCCGGCGGGGGGATTATGGCCCTACGAGCAGTACTTC.

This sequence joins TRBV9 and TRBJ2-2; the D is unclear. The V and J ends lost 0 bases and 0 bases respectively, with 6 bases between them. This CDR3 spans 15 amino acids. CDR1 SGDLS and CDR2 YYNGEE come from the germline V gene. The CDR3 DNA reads TGTGCCAGCAGCGTAGCTCAGTCGAACACCGGGGAGCTGTTTTTT. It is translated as CASSVAQSNTGELFF.

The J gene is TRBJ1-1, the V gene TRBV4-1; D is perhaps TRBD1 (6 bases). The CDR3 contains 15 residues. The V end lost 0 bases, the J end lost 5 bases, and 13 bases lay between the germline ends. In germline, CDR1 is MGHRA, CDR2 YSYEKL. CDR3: CASSQDPGAGTEAFF. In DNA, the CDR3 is TGCGCCAGCAGCCAAGATCCGGGGGCAGGGACTGAAGCTTTCTTT.

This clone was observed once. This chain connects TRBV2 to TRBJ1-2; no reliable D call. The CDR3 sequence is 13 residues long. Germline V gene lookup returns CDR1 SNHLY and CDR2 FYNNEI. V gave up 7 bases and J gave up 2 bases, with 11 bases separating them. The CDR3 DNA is TGTGCCAGCACTAGTGTTCCGAACTATGGCTACACCTTC. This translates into CASTSVPNYGYTF. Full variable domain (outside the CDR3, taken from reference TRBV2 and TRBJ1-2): EPEVTQTPSHQVTQMGQEVILRCVPISNHLYFYWYRQILGQKVEFLVSFYNNEISEKSEIFDDQFSVERPDGSNFTLKIRSTKLEDSAMYFCASTSVPNYGYTFGSGTRLTVV.

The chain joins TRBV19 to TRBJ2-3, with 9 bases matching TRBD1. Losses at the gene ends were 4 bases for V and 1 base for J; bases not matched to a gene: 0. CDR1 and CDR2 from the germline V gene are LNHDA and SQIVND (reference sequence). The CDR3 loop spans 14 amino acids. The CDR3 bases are TGTGCCAGTAGTAGACAGGGGGGCACAGATACGCAGTATTTT. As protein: CASSRQGGTDTQYF.

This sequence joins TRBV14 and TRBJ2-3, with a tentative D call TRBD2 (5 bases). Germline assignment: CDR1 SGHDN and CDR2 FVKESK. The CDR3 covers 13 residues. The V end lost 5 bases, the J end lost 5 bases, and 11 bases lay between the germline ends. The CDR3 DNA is TGTGCCAGCAGCGATAATAGCGTAGATACGCAGTATTTT. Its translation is CASSDNSVDTQYF.

The CDR3: CSVRTGGGSPLHF. Here the CDR3 DNA reads TGCAGCGTCCGGACAGGGGGCGGATCACCCCTCCACTTT. The gene calls are TRBV29-1 and TRBJ1-6, with TRBD1 matching over 11 bases. The length of the CDR3 is 13 residues. The junction had 5 bases not matched to a gene; V was cut back by 6 bases and J by 10 bases. Germline assignment: CDR1 SQVTM and CDR2 ANQGSEA.

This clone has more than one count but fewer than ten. The CDR3 region is CASSSGTGANSNQPQHF. DNA for the CDR3: TGTGCCAGCAGCTCGGGGACAGGGGCTAATAGCAATCAGCCCCAGCATTTT. This chain joins TRBV7-8 and TRBJ1-5; 10 nucleotides agree with TRBD1. This CDR3 region has 17 residues. Per the germline V gene, CDR1 is SGHVS and CDR2 is FQNEAQ. V shed 4 bases, J shed 0 bases, and the junction held 6 bases outside the gene matches.